This TCR beta chain was observed in a study of blood T cell repertoires in COVID-19. The overall study: Acute and convalescent COVID-19 specimens originated in the United States, Italy and Spain. Sample material is recorded as cDNA or gDNA derived from T cells, B-cell-depleted T cells, or PBMCs.

Trimming removed 1 base at V and 2 bases at J, with 17 bases between. The germline CDR1 and CDR2 sequences are LNHDA and SQIVND (reference sequence). The CDR3 extends over 18 amino acids. Libraries were prepared by immunoSEQ multiplex PCR; TCRdb keeps only in-frame clonotypes and omits some of them. The repertoire holds 100,000 to 150,000 clones, more than 70% seen once, with approximately 5% in the top ten. Sequenced: peripheral blood. This TCR was recovered from a human donor in a cohort sampled during active COVID-19. The genes are TRBV19 and TRBJ2-2; D uncertain. The CDR3 loop reads CASSIGVARILNTGELFF. DNA of the CDR3: TGTGCCAGTAGTATAGGAGTCGCCCGAATCCTTAACACCGGGGAGCTGTTTTTT.